One and the same sample provided the 27 T cell receptor beta chains below, sequenced in a study of T cells in Graves' hyperthyroidism and ophthalmopathy. The source material, RNA transcripts, was used to amplify TCR beta CDR3 regions. First-round RT-PCR of the TCR CDR3 relied on the HTBI primer set. TCRdb re-analysed the multiplex PCR reads in MiXCR, keeping a single row per CDR3 protein. Of around 600,000 distinct CDR3 sequences listed, around 13% are singletons. The source material was blood. The receptors were gathered from a woman aged 45-59 years with Graves' ophthalmopathy.

Only a few counts were recorded for this clonotype. The J gene is TRBJ2-3, the V gene TRBV24-1; D unclear. CDR1 and CDR2 from the germline V gene are KGHDR and SFDVKD. The CDR3 has 15 residues. Trimming shortened V by 4 bases and J by 5 bases, and 15 bases separated the two germline ends. CDR3 amino acids: CATSDPSGPGDTQYF. The DNA of the CDR3 is TGTGCCACCAGTGACCCTTCCGGTCCGGGAGATACGCAGTATTTT.

V gene TRBV6-1 combines with J gene TRBJ2-7, with no clear D. This CDR3 is built from 11 residues. Germline V gene sequence: CDR1 MNHNS, CDR2 SASEGT. Trimming left V 5 bases short and J 5 bases short, with 7 bases between. CDR3 DNA sequence: TGTGCCAGCAGTCATAGGGACGAGCAGTACTTC. Its translation is CASSHRDEQYF.

This clonotype appeared a few times. The chain recombines TRBV9 with TRBJ2-2; TRBD2 aligns across 11 bases. With 3 bases clipped from V and 6 bases from J, the junction kept 4 bases outside the gene matches. Germline CDR1 reads SGDLS; CDR2 reads YYNGEE. The CDR3 loop spans 15 amino acids. The CDR3 loop is CASSGSGRAPGELFF. DNA of the CDR3: TGTGCCAGCAGCGGTAGCGGGAGGGCCCCCGGGGAGCTGTTTTTT.

This clonotype was counted between two and nine times. A much larger clonotype is one base distant, so this may be a read error. The chain is built from TRBV7-9 and TRBJ1-1; a weak D match, TRBD1 (6 bases). Per the germline V gene, CDR1 is SEHNR and CDR2 is FQNEAQ (reference sequence). The CDR3 contains 14 residues. CDR3 in DNA: TGTGCCAGCAGCCAGGAGGGGGGGTACACTGAAGCTTCCTTT. Residues: CASSQEGGYTEASF.

The chain joins TRBV4-2 to TRBJ2-1, with 10 positions matching TRBD2. Germline CDR1 reads LGHNA; CDR2 reads YNFKEQ. The trim removed 4 bases at V and 5 bases at J, leaving 11 bases unmatched. The CDR3 runs to 17 residues. This CDR3 reads CASSPKEALAGNNEQFF. The CDR3 nucleotides are TGTGCCAGCAGCCCTAAGGAGGCACTAGCGGGAAACAATGAGCAGTTCTTC.

For this clonotype: A much larger clone lies a single base off, so this may be a read error. The gene calls are TRBV27 and TRBJ2-3; tentative D call: TRBD1 (5 bases). CDR1 MNHEY and CDR2 SMNVEV come from the germline V gene (reference sequence). The CDR3 sequence is 16 residues long. The CDR3 DNA reads as TGTGTCAGCAGTTTACTCCGGACAAAGAGCACAGATACGCAGTATTTT. Its translation is CVSSLLRTKSTDTQYF.

The V call is TRBV5-6, the J call TRBJ2-2; D is uncertain. The V and J ends lost 4 bases and 7 bases respectively, with 17 bases between them. This CDR3 contains 15 residues. CDR1 and CDR2 from the germline V gene are SGHDT and YYEEEE. In DNA, the CDR3 is TGTGCCAGCAGCCCCCGACACTTCCTCGGCGGGGAGCTGTTTTTT. This gives the protein CASSPRHFLGGELFF.

Only a few counts were recorded for this clonotype. The V gene is TRBV24-1, the J gene TRBJ2-3; 10 nucleotides line up with TRBD2. CDR3 length: 14 amino acids. Losses at the gene ends were 6 bases for V and 4 bases for J; bases not matched to a gene: 3. CDR1 is KGHDR, CDR2 SFDVKD, per germline. The CDR3 loop is CATSSGTSADTQYF. As DNA, the CDR3 is TGTGCCACCAGTTCCGGGACTAGCGCAGATACGCAGTATTTT.

This clonotype was detected a few times. The chain recombines TRBV6-2 or TRBV6-3 with TRBJ1-5, with 11 positions matching TRBD1. CDR3 size: 14 residues. V lost 5 bases, J lost 7 bases, and 4 bases stayed unmatched. Germline values: CDR1 MNHEY, CDR2 SVGEGT. CDR3 bases: TGTGCCAGCAGTCGGGACAGGGGGAAGCAGCCCCAGCATTTT. Residues: CASSRDRGKQPQHF.

CDR3 sequence: CATSGHGGVGAFF. In DNA, the CDR3 is TGTGCCACCAGTGGGCACGGAGGCGTTGGAGCTTTCTTT. The rearrangement joins TRBV24-1 to TRBJ1-1; D not resolved. Trimming left V 5 bases short and J 10 bases short, with 16 bases between. CDR1 and CDR2 (germline): KGHDR, SFDVKD. This CDR3 contains 13 residues.

This clonotype was seen at least ten times. V is TRBV12-3 or TRBV12-4 and J is TRBJ2-1, with D hard to call. The V and J ends lost 3 bases and 7 bases respectively, with 10 bases between them. The CDR3 loop spans 13 amino acids. In nucleotides, the CDR3 is TGTGCCAGCAGTTTTGCCAGCCCGAATGAGCAGTTCTTC. It codes for CASSFASPNEQFF.

This clonotype was recorded at least ten times. This chain uses TRBV9 with TRBJ2-3; D remains ambiguous. Trimming left V 0 bases short and J 3 bases short, with 11 bases between. Germline CDR1 SGDLS, CDR2 YYNGEE. This CDR3 has 15 residues. In DNA, the CDR3 is TGTGCCAGCAGCGTAGGATCCCTCAGGACAGATACGCAGTATTTT. Translating it yields CASSVGSLRTDTQYF.

There are many counts of this clonotype. V is TRBV3-1 and J is TRBJ2-7; 8 bases agree with TRBD1. The junction had 1 base not matched to a gene; V was cut back by 4 bases and J by 5 bases. There are 12 residues in the CDR3. CDR1 is LGHDT and CDR2 is YNNKEL in the germline V gene (reference sequence). In DNA, the CDR3 is TGTGCCAGCAGCCGGACAGGGAACGAGCAGTACTTC. Translation: CASSRTGNEQYF.

In nucleotides, the CDR3 is TGTGCCAGCTCACCCCTGACAGGGGGAGTCGGAACTAATGAAAAACTGTTTTTT. Amino acids: CASSPLTGGVGTNEKLFF. The gene calls are TRBV18 and TRBJ1-4, with TRBD1 matching 9 bases. Trimming removed 3 bases from V and 1 base from J; junction bases left unmatched: 9. Germline lookup yields CDR1 KGHSH and CDR2 LQKENI. The CDR3 consists of 18 residues. The whole variable domain, remainder taken from reference TRBV18 and TRBJ1-4, is NAGVMQNPRHLVRRRGQEARLRCSPMKGHSHVYWYRQLPEEGLKFMVYLQKENIIDESGMPKERFSAEFPKEGPSILRIQQVVRGDSAAYFCASSPLTGGVGTNEKLFFGSGTQLSVL.

In this sample, this clonotype turned up many times. This sequence joins TRBV7-6 and TRBJ2-5; TRBD2 aligns across 9 bases. Per germline, CDR1 SGHVS and CDR2 FNYEAQ. V was pared by 3 bases and J by 5 bases, with 4 bases of the junction left unmatched. The CDR3 covers 14 residues. The CDR3 nucleotides are TGTGCCAGCAGCTTCTCCGCGGGAGGGGAGACCCAGTACTTC. Its translation is CASSFSAGGETQYF. The full variable domain, with the rest looked up from reference TRBV7-6 and TRBJ2-5, is GAGVSQSPRYKVTKRGQDVALRCDPISGHVSLYWYRQALGQGPEFLTYFNYEAQQDKSGLPNDRFSAERPEGSISTLTIQRTEQRDSAMYRCASSFSAGGETQYFGPGTRLLVL.

V is TRBV20-1 and J is TRBJ1-2, with D unresolved. Deletions cut 1 base from V and 0 bases from J, with 6 bases between. In germline, CDR1 is DFQATT, CDR2 SNEGSKA (reference sequence). The CDR3 length is 13 residues. The CDR3 DNA reads as TGCAGTGCTAGAGGACAAGCTAACTATGGCTACACCTTC. This codes for CSARGQANYGYTF.

The chain joins TRBV6-2 or TRBV6-3 to TRBJ2-7; no definite D call. Germline V gene data show CDR1 as MNHEY and CDR2 as SVGEGT. CDR3 length: 12 amino acids. The V and J ends lost 7 bases and 0 bases respectively, with 7 bases between them. This CDR3 is CASIKSSYEQYF. In DNA form, the CDR3 reads TGTGCCAGCATTAAGAGCTCCTACGAGCAGTACTTC.

The CDR3 loop is CASSTLARVDTQYF. As DNA, the CDR3 is TGTGCCAGCAGCACACTAGCGAGGGTGGATACGCAGTATTTT. The chain recombines TRBV9 with TRBJ2-3; 7 nucleotides line up with TRBD2. The V and J ends lost 4 bases and 6 bases, in that order; junction bases with no gene match: 8. CDR1 is SGDLS and CDR2 is YYNGEE in the germline V gene. The CDR3 is 14 residues long.

This clonotype was seen many times. V usage is TRBV7-9 and J usage is TRBJ1-5; D not resolved. V lost 6 bases, J lost 1 base, and 10 bases lay in between. This CDR3 region has 14 residues. CDR1 is SEHNR, CDR2 FQNEAQ, per germline (reference sequence). The chain's CDR3 is CASSGHKSNQPQHF. The DNA for the CDR3 is TGTGCCAGCAGTGGCCACAAAAGCAATCAGCCCCAGCATTTT. The full variable domain, rest sourced from reference TRBV7-9 and TRBJ1-5, is DTGVSQNPRHKITKRGQNVTFRCDPISEHNRLYWYRQTLGQGPEFLTYFQNEAQLEKSRLLSDRFSAERPKGSFSTLEIQRTEQGDSAMYLCASSGHKSNQPQHFGDGTRLSIL.

This sequence joins TRBV6-1 and TRBJ2-5; D possibly uses TRBD1 or TRBD2 (7 bases each). V was shortened by 7 bases and J by 4 bases, with 19 bases between the two germline ends. Germline V gene sequence: CDR1 MNHNS, CDR2 SASEGT. The CDR3 runs 15 residues. CDR3 region: CASNPNTGEGETQYF. As DNA, the CDR3 is TGTGCCAGCAACCCCAACACAGGGGAGGGAGAGACCCAGTACTTC.

This clonotype has only a few counts. The chain carries TRBV7-9 and TRBJ2-2; D uncertain. The germline V gene encodes CDR1 SEHNR and CDR2 FQNEAQ (reference sequence). The germline V and J ends were trimmed by 0 bases and 7 bases, with 6 bases remaining between them. This CDR3 is built from 13 residues. The CDR3 region has the DNA TGTGCCAGCAGCTTAGCAGGGCACGGGGAGCTGTTTTTT. It encodes CASSLAGHGELFF.

There are a few counts of this clonotype. The chain has TRBV3-1 and TRBJ2-1; D remains ambiguous. CDR1 is LGHDT and CDR2 is YNNKEL in the germline V gene (reference sequence). The length of the CDR3 is 18 residues. V gave up 0 bases and J gave up 4 bases, with 19 bases separating them. CDR3 nucleotide sequence: TGTGCCAGCAGCCAAGAGGTCGCAACCCCGCTGGGATACAATGAGCAGTTCTTC. It encodes CASSQEVATPLGYNEQFF.

This clonotype has a count of ten or more. The rearrangement uses TRBV12-3 or TRBV12-4 and TRBJ2-7, with TRBD1 identical over 7 bases. The CDR3 covers 16 residues. With V trimmed by 6 bases and J by 4 bases, 15 bases remained unmatched. CDR3 loop: CASSFPLRQGEYEQYF. The DNA for the CDR3 is TGTGCCAGCAGCTTTCCATTACGACAGGGAGAGTACGAGCAGTACTTC.

The chain recombines TRBV9 with TRBJ2-1; 13 positions agree with TRBD2. J lost 3 bases, V lost 4 bases, and 4 bases had no gene match. The CDR3 loop spans 16 amino acids. The germline CDR1 and CDR2 sequences are SGDLS and YYNGEE. CDR3 in amino acids: CASSRGLAGIYNEQFF. CDR3 DNA sequence: TGTGCCAGCAGCCGGGGACTAGCGGGAATCTACAATGAGCAGTTCTTC.

This clonotype was recorded many times. The chain has TRBV11-2 and TRBJ2-7; D ambiguous. The CDR3 extends over 15 amino acids. V was pared by 1 base and J by 3 bases, with 13 bases between. Germline-derived CDR1 and CDR2 are SGHAT and FQNNGV. CDR3 amino acids: CASSLAHRVLYEQYF. CDR3 DNA sequence: TGTGCCAGCAGCTTAGCCCACCGGGTCCTCTACGAGCAGTACTTC. Complete variable domain (other parts from reference TRBV11-2 and TRBJ2-7): EAGVAQSPRYKIIEKRQSVAFWCNPISGHATLYWYQQILGQGPKLLIQFQNNGVVDDSQLPKDRFSAERLKGVDSTLKIQPAKLEDSAVYLCASSLAHRVLYEQYFGPGTRLTVT.

This clonotype was seen at least ten times. V is TRBV6-2 or TRBV6-3 and J is TRBJ2-7; D gene uncertain. The V gene's germline CDR1 is MNHEY and CDR2 SVGEGT. The CDR3 spans 14 residues. V was cut by 2 bases and J by 2 bases, with 10 bases left in between. The CDR3 region has the DNA TGTGCCAGCAGTTACATCGGCAGCACCTACGAGCAGTACTTC. Amino acid sequence: CASSYIGSTYEQYF.

The V call is TRBV9, the J call TRBJ2-4; D may match TRBD1 or TRBD2 (5 bases each). Germline loops: CDR1 SGDLS, CDR2 YYNGEE. This CDR3 spans 13 amino acids. V was pared by 4 bases and J by 9 bases, with 14 bases between. Written as DNA, the CDR3 is TGTGCCAGCAGCCCGCCGTGGGACCGCATTCAGTACTTC. Translating it yields CASSPPWDRIQYF.